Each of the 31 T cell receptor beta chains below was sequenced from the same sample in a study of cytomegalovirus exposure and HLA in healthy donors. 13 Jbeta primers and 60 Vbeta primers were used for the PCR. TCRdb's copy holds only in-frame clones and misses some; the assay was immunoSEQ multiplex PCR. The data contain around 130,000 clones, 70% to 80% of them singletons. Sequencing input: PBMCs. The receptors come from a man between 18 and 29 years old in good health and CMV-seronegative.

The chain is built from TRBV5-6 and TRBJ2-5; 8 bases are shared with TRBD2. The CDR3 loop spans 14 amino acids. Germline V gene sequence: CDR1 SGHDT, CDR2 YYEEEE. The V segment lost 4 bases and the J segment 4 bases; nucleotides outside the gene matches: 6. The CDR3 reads CASSRSGAVETQYF. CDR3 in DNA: TGTGCCAGCAGCCGTAGCGGGGCGGTAGAGACCCAGTACTTC. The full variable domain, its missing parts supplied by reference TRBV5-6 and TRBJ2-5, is DAGVTQSPTHLIKTRGQQVTLRCSPKSGHDTVSWYQQALGQGPQFIFQYYEEEERQRGNFPDRFSGHQFPNYSSELNVNALLLGDSALYLCASSRSGAVETQYFGPGTRLLVL.

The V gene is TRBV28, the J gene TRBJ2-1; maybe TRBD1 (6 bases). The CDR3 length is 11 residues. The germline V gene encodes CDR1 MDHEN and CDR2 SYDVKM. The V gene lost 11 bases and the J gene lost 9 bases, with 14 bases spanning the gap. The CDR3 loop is CAVVTGREQFF. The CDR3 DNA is TGTGCCGTCGTCACAGGGCGTGAGCAGTTCTTC. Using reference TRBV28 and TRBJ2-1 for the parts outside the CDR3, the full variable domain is DVKVTQSSRYLVKRTGEKVFLECVQDMDHENMFWYRQDPGLGLRLIYFSYDVKMKEKGDIPEGYSVSREKKERFSLILESASTNQTSMYLCAVVTGREQFFGPGTRLTVL.

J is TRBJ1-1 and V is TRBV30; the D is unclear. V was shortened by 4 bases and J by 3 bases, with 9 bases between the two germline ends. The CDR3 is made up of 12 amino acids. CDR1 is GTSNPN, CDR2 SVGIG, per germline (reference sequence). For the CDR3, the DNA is TGTGCCTGGATGTCGAGGGACACTGAAGCTTTCTTT. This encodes CAWMSRDTEAFF.

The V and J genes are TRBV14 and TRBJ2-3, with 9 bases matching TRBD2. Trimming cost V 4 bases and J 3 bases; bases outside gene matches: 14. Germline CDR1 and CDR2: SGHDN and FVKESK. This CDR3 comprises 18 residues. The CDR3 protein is CASSPTLISGSVTDTQYF. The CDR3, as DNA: TGTGCCAGCAGCCCAACCCTCATTAGCGGGAGCGTGACAGATACGCAGTATTTT.

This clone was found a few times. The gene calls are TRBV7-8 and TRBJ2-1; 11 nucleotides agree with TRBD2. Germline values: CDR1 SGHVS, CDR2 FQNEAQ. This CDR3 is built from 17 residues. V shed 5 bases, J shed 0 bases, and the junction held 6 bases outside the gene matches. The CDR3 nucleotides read TGTGCCAGCAGCCCACGGACTAGCGGGTCCTCCTACAATGAGCAGTTCTTC. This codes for CASSPRTSGSSYNEQFF.

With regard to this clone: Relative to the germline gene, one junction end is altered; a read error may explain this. CDR3 sequence reads: CASSSTYGGGLNEQFF. CDR3 sequence (DNA): TGTGCTAGCAGCTCGACCTACGGGGGAGGGTTGAATGAGCAGTTCTTC. V and J are TRBV7-7 and TRBJ2-1; 7 bases fit TRBD2. The CDR3 has 16 residues. Germline lookup yields CDR1 SSHAT and CDR2 FNYEAQ (reference sequence).

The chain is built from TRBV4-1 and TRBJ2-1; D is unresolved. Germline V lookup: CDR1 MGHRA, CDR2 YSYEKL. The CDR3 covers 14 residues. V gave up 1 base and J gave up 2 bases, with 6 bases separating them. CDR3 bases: TGCGCCAGCAGCCAAGGACTTACCTACAATGAGCAGTTCTTC. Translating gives CASSQGLTYNEQFF.

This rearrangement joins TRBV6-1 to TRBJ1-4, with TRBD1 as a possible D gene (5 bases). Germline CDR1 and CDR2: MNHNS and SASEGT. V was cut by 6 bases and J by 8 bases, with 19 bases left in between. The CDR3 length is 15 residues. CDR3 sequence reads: CASSPGGRQKEKLFF. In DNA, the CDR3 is TGTGCCAGCAGCCCGGGGGGTAGACAGAAGGAAAAACTGTTTTTT.

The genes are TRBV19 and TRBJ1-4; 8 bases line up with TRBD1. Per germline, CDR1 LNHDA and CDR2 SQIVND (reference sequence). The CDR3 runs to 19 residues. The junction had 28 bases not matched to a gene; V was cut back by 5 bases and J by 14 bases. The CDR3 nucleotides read TGTGCCAGTAGTCTCCACCCCGGGACAGGAGGCCTCCGGATCGTGGGGCTGTTTTTT. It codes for CASSLHPGTGGLRIVGLFF.

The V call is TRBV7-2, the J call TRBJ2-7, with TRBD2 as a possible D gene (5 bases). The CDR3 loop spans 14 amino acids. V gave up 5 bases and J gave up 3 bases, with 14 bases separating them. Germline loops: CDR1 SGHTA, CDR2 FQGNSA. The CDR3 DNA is TGTGCCAGCAGCCCTTTATACGGGGTCTACGAGCAGTACTTC. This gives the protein CASSPLYGVYEQYF.

The DNA for the CDR3 is TGTGCCAGCTCCCACATCGACAGGGAGGATGGCTACACCTTC. Amino acids: CASSHIDREDGYTF. J is TRBJ1-2 and V is TRBV18; 7 nucleotides line up with TRBD1. The CDR3 spans 14 residues. Unmatched junction bases numbered 10, after V lost 6 bases and J lost 6 bases. Per germline, CDR1 KGHSH and CDR2 LQKENI.

The CDR3 DNA follows: TGTGCCAGCAGGGATGGGAGAAGAAATCAGCCCCAGCATTTT. Amino acid sequence: CASRDGRRNQPQHF. The chain uses TRBV6-5 and TRBJ1-5; D remains unclear. The V end was cut by 6 bases, the J end by 4 bases, with 13 bases between. CDR1 and CDR2 (germline): MNHEY, SVGAGI. The CDR3 spans 14 residues.

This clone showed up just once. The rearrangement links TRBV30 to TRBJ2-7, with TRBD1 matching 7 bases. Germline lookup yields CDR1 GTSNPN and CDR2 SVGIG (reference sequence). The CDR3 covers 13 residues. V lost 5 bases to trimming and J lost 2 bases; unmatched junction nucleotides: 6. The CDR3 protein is CAWGRQGAYEQYF. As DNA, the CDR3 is TGTGCCTGGGGTCGCCAGGGGGCCTACGAGCAGTACTTC.

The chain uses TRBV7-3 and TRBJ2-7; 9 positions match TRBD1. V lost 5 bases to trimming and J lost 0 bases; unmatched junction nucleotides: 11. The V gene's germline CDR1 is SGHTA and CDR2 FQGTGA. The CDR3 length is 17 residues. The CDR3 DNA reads TGTGCCAGCAGCCCCGGGACAGGGAATCCTAGCTCCTACGAGCAGTACGTC. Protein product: CASSPGTGNPSSYEQYV.

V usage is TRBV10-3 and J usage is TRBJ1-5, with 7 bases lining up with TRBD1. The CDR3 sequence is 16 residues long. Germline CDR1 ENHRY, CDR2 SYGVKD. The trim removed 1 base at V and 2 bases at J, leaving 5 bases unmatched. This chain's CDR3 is CAISELGQGGNQPQHF. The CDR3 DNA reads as TGTGCCATCAGTGAGTTGGGCCAGGGGGGCAATCAGCCCCAGCATTTT.

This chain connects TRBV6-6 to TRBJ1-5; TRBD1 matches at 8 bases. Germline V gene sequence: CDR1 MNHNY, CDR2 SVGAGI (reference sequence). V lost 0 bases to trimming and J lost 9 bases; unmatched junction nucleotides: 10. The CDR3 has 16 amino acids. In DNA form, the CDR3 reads TGTGCCAGCAGTTACTCCCGGGACAGGTCTGGACGGCCCCAGCATTTT. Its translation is CASSYSRDRSGRPQHF.

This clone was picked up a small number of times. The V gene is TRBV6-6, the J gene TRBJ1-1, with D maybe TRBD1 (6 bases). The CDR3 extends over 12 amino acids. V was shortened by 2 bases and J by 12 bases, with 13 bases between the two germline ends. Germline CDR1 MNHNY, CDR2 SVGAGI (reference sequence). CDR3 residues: CASSYPQGMTFF. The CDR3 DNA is TGTGCCAGCAGTTACCCCCAGGGGATGACTTTCTTT.

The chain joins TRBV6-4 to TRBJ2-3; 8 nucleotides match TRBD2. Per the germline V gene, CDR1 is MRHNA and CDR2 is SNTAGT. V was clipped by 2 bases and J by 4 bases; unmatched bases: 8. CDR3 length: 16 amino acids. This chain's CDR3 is CASSDRFAGGADTQYF. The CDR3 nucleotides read TGTGCCAGCAGTGACAGGTTCGCGGGAGGCGCAGATACGCAGTATTTT.

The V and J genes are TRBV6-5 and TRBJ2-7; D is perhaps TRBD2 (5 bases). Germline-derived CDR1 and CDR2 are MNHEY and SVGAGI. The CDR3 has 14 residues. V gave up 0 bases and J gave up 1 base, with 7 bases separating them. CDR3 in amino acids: CASSYSRGSYEQYF. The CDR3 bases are TGTGCCAGCAGTTACTCACGGGGATCCTACGAGCAGTACTTC.

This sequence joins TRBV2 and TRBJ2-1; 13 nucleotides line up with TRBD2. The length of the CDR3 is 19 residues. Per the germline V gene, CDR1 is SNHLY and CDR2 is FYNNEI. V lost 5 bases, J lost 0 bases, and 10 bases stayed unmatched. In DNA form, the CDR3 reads TGTGCCAGCAGTTTCTCCGGGACTAGCGGGATTCCCTCCTACAATGAGCAGTTCTTC. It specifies CASSFSGTSGIPSYNEQFF.

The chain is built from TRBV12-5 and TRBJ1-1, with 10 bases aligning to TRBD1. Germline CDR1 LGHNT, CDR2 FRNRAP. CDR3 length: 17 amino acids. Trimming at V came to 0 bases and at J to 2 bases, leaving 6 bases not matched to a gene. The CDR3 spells CASGLVQGQGTNTEAFF. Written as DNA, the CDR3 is TGTGCTAGTGGTTTGGTACAGGGACAGGGGACCAACACTGAAGCTTTCTTT.

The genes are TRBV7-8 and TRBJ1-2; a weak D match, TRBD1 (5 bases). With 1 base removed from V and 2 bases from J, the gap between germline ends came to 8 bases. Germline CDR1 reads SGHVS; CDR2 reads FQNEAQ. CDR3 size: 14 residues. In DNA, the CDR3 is TGTGCCAGCAGCTTAGTCGCAGGGAACTATGGCTACACCTTC. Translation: CASSLVAGNYGYTF.

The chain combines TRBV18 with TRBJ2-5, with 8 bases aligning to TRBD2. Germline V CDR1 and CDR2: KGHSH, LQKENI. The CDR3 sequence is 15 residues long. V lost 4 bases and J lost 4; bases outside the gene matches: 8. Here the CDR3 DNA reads TGTGCCAGCTCACAAATAGCGGCGGGGGGAGAGACCCAGTACTTC. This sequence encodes CASSQIAAGGETQYF. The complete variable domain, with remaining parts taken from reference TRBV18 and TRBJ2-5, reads NAGVMQNPRHLVRRRGQEARLRCSPMKGHSHVYWYRQLPEEGLKFMVYLQKENIIDESGMPKERFSAEFPKEGPSILRIQQVVRGDSAAYFCASSQIAAGGETQYFGPGTRLLVL.

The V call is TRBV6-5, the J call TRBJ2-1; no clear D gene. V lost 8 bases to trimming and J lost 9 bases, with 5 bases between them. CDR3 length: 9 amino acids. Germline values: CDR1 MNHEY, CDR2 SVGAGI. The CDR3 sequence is CASSGEQFF. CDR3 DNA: TGTGCCAGCTCGGGTGAGCAGTTCTTC.

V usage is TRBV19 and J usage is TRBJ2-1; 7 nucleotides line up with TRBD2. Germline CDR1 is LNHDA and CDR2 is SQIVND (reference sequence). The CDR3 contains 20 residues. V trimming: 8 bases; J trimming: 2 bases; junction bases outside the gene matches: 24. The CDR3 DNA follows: TGTGCCAGTCCCCAGTGGACACCCCGTAGTGGACGGGAGGCCTACAATGAGCAGTTCTTC. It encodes CASPQWTPRSGREAYNEQFF.

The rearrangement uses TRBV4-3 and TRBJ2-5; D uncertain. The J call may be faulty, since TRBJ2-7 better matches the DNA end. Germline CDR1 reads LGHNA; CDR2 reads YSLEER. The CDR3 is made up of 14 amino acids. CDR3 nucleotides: TGCGCCAGCAGCCAAGATTTGGCCGACTACGAGCAGTACTTC. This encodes CASSQDLADYEQYF.

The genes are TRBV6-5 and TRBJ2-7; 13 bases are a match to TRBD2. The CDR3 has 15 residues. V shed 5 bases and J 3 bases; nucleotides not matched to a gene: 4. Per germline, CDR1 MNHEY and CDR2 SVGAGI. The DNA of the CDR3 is TGTGCCAGCAGTAGACTAGCGGGAGGACACTACGAGCAGTACGTC. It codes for CASSRLAGGHYEQYV.

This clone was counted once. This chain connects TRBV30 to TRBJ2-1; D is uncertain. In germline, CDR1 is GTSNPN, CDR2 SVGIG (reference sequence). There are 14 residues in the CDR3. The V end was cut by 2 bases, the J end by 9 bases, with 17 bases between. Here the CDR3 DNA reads TGTGCCTGGAGTAGTTGGGCAGGTTCCGCTGAGCAGTTCTTC. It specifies CAWSSWAGSAEQFF.

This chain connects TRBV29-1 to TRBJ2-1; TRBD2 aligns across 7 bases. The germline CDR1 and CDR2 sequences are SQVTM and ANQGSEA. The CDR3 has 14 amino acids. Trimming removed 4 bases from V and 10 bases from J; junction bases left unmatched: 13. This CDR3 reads CSVGETAGVGEQFF. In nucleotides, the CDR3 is TGCAGCGTTGGAGAGACTGCGGGAGTGGGAGAGCAGTTCTTC.

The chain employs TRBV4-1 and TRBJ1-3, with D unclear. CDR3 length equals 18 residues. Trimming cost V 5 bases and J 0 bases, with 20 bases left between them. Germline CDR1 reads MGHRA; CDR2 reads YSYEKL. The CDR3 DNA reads TGCGCCAGCAGCTTCCAGGAGGGTTCAGTCACCTCTGGAAACACCATATATTTT. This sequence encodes CASSFQEGSVTSGNTIYF.

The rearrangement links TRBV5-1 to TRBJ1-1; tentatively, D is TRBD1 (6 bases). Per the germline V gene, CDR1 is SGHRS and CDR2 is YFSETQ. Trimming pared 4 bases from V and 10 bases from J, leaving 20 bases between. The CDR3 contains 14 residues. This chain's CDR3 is CASSAEQGVGRAFF. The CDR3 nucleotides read TGCGCCAGCAGCGCAGAACAGGGCGTGGGGAGAGCTTTCTTT.